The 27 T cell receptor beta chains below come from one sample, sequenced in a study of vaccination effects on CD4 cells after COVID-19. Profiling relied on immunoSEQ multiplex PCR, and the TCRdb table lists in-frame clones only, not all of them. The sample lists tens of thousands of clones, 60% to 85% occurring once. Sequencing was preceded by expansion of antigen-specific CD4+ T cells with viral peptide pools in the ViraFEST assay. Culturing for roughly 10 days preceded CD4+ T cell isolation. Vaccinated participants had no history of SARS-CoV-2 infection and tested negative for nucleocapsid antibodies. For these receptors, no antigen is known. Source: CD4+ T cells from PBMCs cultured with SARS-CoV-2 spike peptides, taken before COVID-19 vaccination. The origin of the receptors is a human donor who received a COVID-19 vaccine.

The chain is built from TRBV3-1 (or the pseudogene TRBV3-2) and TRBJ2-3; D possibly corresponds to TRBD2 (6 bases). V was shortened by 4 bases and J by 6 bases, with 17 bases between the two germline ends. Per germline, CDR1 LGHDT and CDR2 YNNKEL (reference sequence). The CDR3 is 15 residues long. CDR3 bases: TGTGCCAGCAGCCTGGGGACTGCACCTACGGATACGCAGTATTTT. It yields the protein CASSLGTAPTDTQYF.

The CDR3 spells CASSPGEALGEKLFF. The CDR3 DNA sequence: TGCGCCAGCAGCCCGGGGGAAGCGCTGGGGGAAAAACTGTTTTTT. The chain is built from TRBV5-1 and TRBJ1-4; D is possibly TRBD1 (5 bases). CDR3 length: 15 residues. The V gene's germline CDR1 is SGHRS and CDR2 YFSETQ. Trimming shortened V by 4 bases and J by 8 bases, and 18 bases separated the two germline ends.

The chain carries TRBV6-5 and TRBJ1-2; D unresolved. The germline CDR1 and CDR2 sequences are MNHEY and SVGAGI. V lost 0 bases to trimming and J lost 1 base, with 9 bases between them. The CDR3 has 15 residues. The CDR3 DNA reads TGTGCCAGCAGTTACTCAGGCCAGAATAACTATGGCTACACCTTC. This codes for CASSYSGQNNYGYTF.

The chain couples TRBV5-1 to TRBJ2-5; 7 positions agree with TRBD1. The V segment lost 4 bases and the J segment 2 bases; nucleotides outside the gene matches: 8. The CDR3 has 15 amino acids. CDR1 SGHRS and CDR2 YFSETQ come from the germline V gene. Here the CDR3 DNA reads TGCGCCAGCAGCCCCAGCGGACAGGAGCAAGAGACCCAGTACTTC. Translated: CASSPSGQEQETQYF.

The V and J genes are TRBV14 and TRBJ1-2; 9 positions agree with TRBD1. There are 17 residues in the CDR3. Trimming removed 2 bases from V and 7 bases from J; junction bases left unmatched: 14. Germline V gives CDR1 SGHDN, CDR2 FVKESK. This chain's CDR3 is CASSQLIPGQGLSGYTF. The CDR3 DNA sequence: TGTGCCAGCAGCCAACTAATCCCGGGACAGGGATTAAGTGGCTACACCTTC.

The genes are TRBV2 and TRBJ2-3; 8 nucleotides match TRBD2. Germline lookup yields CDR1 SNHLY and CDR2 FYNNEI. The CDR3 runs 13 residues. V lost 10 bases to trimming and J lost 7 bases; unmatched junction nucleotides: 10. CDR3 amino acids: CATPSAGGNTQYF. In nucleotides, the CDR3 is TGTGCCACCCCCAGCGCGGGGGGCAATACGCAGTATTTT.

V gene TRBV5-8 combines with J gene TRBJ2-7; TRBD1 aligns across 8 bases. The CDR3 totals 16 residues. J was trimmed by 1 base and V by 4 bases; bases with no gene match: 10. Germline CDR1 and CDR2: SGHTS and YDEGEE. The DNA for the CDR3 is TGTGCCAGCAGCCCCTACACAGGGGGAAATTCCTACGAGCAGTACGTC. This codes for CASSPYTGGNSYEQYV.

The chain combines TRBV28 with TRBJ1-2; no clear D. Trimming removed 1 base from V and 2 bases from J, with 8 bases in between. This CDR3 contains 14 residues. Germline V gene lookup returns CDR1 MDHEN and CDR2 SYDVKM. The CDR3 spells CASSLSPGNYGYTF. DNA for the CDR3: TGTGCCAGCAGTTTATCCCCGGGGAACTATGGCTACACCTTC.

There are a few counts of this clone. CDR3 coding DNA: TGTGCCAGCAGTGCTTCACCTAGCACAGATACGCAGTATTTT. The encoded protein is CASSASPSTDTQYF. This sequence joins TRBV6-4 and TRBJ2-3; D is unresolved. Trimming took 4 bases from V and 0 from J, leaving 8 bases between them. The CDR3 has 14 residues. In germline, CDR1 is MRHNA, CDR2 SNTAGT.

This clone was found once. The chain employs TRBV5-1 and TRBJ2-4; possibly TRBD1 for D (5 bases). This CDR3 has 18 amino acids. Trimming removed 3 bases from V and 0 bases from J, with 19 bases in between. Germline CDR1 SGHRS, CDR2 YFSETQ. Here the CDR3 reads CASSWRQIQPQAKNIQYF. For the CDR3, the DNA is TGCGCCAGCAGCTGGCGACAGATCCAACCACAAGCCAAAAACATTCAGTACTTC. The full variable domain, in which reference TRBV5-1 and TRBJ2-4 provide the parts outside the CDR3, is KAGVTQTPRYLIKTRGQQVTLSCSPISGHRSVSWYQQTPGQGLQFLFEYFSETQRNKGNFPGRFSGRQFSNSRSEMNVSTLELGDSALYLCASSWRQIQPQAKNIQYFGAGTRLSVL.

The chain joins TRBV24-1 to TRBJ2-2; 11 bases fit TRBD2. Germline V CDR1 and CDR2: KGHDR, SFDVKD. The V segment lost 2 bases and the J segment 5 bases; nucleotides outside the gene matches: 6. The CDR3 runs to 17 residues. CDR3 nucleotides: TGTGCCACCAGTGATTCAATAGCGGGGGGGAGTACCGGGGAGCTGTTTTTT. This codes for CATSDSIAGGSTGELFF.

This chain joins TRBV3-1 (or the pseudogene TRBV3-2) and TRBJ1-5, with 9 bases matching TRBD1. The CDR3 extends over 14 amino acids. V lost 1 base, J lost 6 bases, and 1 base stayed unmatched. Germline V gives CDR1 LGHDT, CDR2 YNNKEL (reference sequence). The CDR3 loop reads CASSQGTGVQPQHF. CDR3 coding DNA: TGTGCCAGCAGCCAAGGGACAGGGGTTCAGCCCCAGCATTTT.

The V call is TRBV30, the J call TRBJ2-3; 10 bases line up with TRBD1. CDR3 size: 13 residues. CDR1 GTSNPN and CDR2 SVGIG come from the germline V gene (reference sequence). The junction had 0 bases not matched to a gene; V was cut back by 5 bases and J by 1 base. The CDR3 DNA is TGTGCCTGGGGGACAGGGGGCACAGATACGCAGTATTTT. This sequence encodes CAWGTGGTDTQYF.

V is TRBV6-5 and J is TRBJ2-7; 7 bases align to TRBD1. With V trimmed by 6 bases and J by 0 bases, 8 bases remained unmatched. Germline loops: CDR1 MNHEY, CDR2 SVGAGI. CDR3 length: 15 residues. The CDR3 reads CASRSGQVSSYEQYV. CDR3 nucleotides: TGTGCCAGCAGATCCGGACAGGTGTCCTCCTACGAGCAGTACGTC.

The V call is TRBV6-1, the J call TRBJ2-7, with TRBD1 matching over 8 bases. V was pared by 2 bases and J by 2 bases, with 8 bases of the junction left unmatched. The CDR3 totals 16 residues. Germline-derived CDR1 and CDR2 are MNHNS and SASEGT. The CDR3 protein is CASSETSLDRAYEQYV. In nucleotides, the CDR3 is TGTGCCAGCAGTGAAACCTCCTTGGACAGGGCCTACGAGCAGTACGTC.

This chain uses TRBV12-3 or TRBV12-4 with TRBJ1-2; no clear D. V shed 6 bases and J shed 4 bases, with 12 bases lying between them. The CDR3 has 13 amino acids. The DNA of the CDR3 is TGTGCCAGCAGCCGAGGGCTTGGCTATGGCTACACCTTC. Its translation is CASSRGLGYGYTF.

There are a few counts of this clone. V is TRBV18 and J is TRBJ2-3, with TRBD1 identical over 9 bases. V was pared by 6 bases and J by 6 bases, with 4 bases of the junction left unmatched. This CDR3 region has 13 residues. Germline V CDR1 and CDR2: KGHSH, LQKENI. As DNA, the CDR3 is TGTGCCAGCTCGGGGGACAGGGCGGATACGCAGTATTTT. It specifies CASSGDRADTQYF.

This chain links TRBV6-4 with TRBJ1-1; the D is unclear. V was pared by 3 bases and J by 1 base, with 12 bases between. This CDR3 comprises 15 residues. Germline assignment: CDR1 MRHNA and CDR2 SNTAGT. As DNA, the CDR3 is TGTGCCAGCAGTGATAACACGGGTGGGAACACTGAAGCTTTCTTT. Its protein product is CASSDNTGGNTEAFF.

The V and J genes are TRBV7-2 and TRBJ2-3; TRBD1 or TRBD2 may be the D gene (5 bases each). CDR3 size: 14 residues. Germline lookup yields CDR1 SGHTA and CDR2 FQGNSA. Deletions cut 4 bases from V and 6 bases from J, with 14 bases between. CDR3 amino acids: CASSSAGTSDTQYF. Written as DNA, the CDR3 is TGTGCCAGCAGCTCCGCCGGGACGAGTGATACGCAGTATTTT.

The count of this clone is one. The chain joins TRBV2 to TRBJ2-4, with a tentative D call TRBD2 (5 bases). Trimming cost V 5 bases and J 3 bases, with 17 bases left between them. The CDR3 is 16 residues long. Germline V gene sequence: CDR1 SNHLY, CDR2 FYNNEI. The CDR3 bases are TGTGCCAGCAGTACCGGGCCTAGCTCCCGCAAAAACATTCAGTACTTC. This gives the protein CASSTGPSSRKNIQYF.

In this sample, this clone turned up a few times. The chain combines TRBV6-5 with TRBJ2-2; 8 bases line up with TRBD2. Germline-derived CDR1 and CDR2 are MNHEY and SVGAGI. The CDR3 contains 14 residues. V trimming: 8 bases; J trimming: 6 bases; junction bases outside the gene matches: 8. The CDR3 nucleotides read TGTGCCAGCCTCGCGGGAGGCGGCGCCGGGGAGCTGTTTTTT. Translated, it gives CASLAGGGAGELFF.

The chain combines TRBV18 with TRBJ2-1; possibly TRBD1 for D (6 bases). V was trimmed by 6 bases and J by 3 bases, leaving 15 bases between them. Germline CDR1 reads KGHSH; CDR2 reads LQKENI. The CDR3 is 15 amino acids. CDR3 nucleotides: TGTGCCAGCTCCATAAGACAGGCCGACTACAATGAGCAGTTCTTC. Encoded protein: CASSIRQADYNEQFF.

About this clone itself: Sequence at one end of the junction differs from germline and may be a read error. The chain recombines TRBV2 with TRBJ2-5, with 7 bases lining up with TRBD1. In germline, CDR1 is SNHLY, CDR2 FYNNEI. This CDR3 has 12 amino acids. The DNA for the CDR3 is TGTGCCAGCGCAATCCAGGGGGAGATCCAGTACTTC. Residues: CASAIQGEIQYF.

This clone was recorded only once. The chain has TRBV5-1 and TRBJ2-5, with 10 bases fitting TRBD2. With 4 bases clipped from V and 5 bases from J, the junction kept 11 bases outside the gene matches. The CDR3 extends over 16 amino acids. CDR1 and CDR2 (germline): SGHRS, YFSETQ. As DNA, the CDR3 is TGCGCCAGCAGCCCCGGGGCTAGCGGGGGCGGCGAGACCCAGTACTTC. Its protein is CASSPGASGGGETQYF.

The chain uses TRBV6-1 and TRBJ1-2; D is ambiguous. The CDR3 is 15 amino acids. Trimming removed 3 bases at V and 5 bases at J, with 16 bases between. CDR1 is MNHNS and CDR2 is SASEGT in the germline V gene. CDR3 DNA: TGTGCCAGCAGTGATTTAACGGCAGGTTTATATGGCTACACCTTC. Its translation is CASSDLTAGLYGYTF.

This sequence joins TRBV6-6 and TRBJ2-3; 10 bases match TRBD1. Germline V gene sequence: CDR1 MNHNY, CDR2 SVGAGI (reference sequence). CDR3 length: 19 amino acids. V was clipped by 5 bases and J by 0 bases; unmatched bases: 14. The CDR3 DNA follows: TGTGCCAGCAGTCCCAGAAAGCTACTGGGACAGGGGAGCACAGATACGCAGTATTTT. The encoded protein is CASSPRKLLGQGSTDTQYF.

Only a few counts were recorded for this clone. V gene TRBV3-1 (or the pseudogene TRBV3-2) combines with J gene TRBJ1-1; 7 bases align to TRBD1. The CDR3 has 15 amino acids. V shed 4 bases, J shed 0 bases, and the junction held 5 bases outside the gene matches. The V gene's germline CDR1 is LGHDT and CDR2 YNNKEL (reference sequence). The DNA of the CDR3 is TGTGCCAGCAGCCCAAGCGACAGGGTGAACACTGAAGCTTTCTTT. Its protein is CASSPSDRVNTEAFF.